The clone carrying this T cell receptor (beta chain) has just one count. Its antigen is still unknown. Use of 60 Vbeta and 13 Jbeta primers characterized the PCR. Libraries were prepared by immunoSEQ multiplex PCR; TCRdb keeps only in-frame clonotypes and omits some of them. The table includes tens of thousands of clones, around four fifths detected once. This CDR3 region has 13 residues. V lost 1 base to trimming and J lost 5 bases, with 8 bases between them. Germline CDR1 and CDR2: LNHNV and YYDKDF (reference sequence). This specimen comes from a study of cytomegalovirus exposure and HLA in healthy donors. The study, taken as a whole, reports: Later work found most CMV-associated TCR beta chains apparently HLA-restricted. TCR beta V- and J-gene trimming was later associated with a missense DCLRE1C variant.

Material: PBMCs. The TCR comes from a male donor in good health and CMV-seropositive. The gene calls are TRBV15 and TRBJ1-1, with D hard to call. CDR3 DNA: TGTGCCACCAGCAGAGTTCCGGGAACTGAAGCTTTCTTT. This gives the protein CATSRVPGTEAFF. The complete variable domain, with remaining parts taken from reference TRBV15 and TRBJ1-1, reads DAMVIQNPRYQVTQFGKPVTLSCSQTLNHNVMYWYQQKSSQAPKLLFHYYDKDFNNEADTPDNFQSRRPNTSFCFLDIRSPGLGDTAMYLCATSRVPGTEAFFGQGTRLTVV.